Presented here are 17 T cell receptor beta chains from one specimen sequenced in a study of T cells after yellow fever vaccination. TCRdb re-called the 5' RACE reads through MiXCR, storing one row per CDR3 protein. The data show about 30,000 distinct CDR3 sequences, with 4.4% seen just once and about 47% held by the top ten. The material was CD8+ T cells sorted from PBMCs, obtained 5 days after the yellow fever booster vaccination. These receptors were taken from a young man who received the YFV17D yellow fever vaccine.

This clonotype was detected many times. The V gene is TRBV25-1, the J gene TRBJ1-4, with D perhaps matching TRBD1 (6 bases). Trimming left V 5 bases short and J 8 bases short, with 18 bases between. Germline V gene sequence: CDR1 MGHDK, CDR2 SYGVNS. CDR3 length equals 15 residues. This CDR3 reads CASSYTQGMREKLFF. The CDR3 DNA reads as TGTGCCAGCAGTTATACACAGGGTATGAGGGAAAAACTGTTTTTT.

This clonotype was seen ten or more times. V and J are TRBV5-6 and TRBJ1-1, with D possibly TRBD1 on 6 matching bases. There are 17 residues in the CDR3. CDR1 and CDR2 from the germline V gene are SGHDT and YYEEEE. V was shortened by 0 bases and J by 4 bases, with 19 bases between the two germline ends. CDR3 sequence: CASSLDATLRGGTEAFF. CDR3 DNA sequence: TGTGCCAGCAGCTTGGACGCAACTCTCAGGGGTGGCACTGAAGCTTTCTTT.

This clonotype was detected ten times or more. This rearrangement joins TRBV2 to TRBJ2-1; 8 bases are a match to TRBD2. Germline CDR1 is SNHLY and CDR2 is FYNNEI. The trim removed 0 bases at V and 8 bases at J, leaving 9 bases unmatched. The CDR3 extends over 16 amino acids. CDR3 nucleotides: TGTGCCAGCAGTGAAGCCCCCCAGACTAGCGCCCATGAGCAGTTCTTC. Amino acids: CASSEAPQTSAHEQFF.

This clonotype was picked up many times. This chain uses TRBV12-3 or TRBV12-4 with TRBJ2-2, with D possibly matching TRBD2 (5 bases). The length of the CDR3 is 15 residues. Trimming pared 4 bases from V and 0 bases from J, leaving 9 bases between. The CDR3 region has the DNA TGTGCCAGCAGTTCTCCGGGAACGAACACCGGGGAGCTGTTTTTT. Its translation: CASSSPGTNTGELFF.

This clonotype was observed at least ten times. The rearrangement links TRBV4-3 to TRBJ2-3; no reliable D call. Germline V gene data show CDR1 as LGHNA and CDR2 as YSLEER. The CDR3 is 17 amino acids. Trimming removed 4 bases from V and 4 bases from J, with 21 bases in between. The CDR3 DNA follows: TGCGCCAGCAGCCCCCTTCGAGAAGTAGCTGGGTCAGATACGCAGTATTTT. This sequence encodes CASSPLREVAGSDTQYF.

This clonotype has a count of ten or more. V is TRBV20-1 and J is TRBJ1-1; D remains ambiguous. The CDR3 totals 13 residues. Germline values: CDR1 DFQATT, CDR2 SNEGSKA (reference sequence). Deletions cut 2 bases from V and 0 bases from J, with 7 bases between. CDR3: CSARWHVNTEAFF. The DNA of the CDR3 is TGCAGTGCTAGATGGCACGTGAACACTGAAGCTTTCTTT.

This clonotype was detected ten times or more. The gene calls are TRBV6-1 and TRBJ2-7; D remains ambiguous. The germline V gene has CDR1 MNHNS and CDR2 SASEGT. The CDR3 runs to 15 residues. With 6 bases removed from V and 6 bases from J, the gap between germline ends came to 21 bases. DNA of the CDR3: TGTGCCAGCAGCCTTTACCTACCAGCTTTTGGCGAGCAGTACTTC. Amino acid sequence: CASSLYLPAFGEQYF.

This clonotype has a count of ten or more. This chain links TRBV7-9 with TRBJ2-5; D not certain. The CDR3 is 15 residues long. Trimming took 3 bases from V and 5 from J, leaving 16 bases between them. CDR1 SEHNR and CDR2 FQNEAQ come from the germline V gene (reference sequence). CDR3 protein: CASSFSSLPRETQYF. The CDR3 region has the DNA TGTGCCAGCAGCTTCTCGAGTTTGCCTCGGGAGACCCAGTACTTC.

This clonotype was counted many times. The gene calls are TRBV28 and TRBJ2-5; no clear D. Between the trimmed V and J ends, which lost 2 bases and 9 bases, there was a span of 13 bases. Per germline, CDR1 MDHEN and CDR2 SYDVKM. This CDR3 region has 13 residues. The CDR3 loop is CASSLNDKLAQYF. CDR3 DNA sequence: TGTGCCAGCAGTTTAAACGACAAGCTGGCCCAGTACTTC. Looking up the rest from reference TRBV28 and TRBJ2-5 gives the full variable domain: DVKVTQSSRYLVKRTGEKVFLECVQDMDHENMFWYRQDPGLGLRLIYFSYDVKMKEKGDIPEGYSVSREKKERFSLILESASTNQTSMYLCASSLNDKLAQYFGPGTRLLVL.

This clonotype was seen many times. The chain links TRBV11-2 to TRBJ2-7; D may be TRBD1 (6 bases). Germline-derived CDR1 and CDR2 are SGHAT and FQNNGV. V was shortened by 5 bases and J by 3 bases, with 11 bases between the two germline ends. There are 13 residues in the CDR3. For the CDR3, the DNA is TGTGCCAGCAGCAGAGGACAGATCTACGAGCAGTACTTC. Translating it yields CASSRGQIYEQYF.

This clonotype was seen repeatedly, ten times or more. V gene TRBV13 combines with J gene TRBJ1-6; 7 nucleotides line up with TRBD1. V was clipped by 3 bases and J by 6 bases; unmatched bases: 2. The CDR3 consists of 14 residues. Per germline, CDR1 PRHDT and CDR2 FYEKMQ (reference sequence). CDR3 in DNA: TGTGCCAGCAGCTTCCAGGGGGGTAATTCACCCCTCCACTTT. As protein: CASSFQGGNSPLHF.

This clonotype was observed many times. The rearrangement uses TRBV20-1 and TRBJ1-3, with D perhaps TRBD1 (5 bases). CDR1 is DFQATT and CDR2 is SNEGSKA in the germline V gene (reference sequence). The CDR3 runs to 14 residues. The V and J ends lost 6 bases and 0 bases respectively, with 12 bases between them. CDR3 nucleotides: TGCAGTGCATGGGACGGGTTCTCTGGAAACACCATATATTTT. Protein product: CSAWDGFSGNTIYF.

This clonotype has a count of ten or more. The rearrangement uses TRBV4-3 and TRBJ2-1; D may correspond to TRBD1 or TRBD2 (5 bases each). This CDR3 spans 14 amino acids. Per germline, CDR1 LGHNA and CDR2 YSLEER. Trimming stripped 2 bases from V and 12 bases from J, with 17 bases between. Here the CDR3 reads CASSQYAGARGQFF. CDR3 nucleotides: TGCGCCAGCAGCCAATACGCCGGGGCCCGGGGGCAGTTCTTC.

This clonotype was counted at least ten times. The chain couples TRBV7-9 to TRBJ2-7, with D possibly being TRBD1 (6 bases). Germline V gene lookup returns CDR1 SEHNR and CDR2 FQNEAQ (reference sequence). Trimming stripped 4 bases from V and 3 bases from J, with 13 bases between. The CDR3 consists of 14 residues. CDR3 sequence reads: CASSYPGHSYEQYF. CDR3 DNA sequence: TGTGCCAGCAGCTATCCGGGACATAGCTACGAGCAGTACTTC.

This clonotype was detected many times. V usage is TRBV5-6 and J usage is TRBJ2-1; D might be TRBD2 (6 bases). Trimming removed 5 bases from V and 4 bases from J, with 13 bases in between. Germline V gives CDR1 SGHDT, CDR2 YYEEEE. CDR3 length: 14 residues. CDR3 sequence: CASSSGTGYNEQFF. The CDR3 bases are TGTGCCAGCAGTTCCGGGACTGGGTACAATGAGCAGTTCTTC.

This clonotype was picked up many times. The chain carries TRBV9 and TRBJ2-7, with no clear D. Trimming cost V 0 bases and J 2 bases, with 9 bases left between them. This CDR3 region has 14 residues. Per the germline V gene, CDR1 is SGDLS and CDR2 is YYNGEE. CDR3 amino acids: CASSVEAGTYEQYF. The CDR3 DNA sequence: TGTGCCAGCAGCGTAGAGGCAGGAACCTACGAGCAGTACTTC.

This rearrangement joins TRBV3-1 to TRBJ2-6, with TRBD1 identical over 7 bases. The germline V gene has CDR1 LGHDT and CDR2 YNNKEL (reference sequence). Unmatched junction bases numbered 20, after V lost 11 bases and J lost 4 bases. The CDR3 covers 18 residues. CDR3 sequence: CACSIQGQVELGANVLTF. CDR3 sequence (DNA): TGTGCCTGCTCCATCCAAGGACAGGTAGAGCTCGGGGCCAACGTCCTGACTTTC.